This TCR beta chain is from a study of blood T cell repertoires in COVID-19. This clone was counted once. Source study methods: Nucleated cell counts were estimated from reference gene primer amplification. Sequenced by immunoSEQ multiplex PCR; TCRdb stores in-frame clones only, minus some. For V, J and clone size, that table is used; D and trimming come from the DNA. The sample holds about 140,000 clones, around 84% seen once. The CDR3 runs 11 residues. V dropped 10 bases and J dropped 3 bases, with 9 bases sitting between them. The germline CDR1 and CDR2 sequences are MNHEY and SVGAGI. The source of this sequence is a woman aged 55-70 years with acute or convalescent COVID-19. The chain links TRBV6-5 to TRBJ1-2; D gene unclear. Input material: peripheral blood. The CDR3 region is CAIGDHYGYTF. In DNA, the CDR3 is TGTGCCATCGGGGATCACTATGGCTACACCTTC.